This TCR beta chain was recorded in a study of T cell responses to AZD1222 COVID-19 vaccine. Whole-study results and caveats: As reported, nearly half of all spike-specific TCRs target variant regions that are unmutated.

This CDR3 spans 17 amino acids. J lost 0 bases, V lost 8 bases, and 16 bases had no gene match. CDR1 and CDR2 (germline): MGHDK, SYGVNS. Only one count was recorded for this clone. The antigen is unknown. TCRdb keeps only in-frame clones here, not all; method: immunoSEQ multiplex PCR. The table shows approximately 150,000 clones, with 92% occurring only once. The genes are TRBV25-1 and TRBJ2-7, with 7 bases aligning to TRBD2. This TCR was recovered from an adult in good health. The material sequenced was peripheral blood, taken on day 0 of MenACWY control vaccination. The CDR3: CASLVGEGPPSSYEQYF. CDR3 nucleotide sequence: TGTGCCAGCCTGGTAGGGGAGGGCCCTCCGAGCTCCTACGAGCAGTACTTC.